Shown below are 15 T cell receptor beta chains from a single sample sequenced in a study of identifying expanded T cells in peripheral blood. Sequencing was performed with immunoSEQ multiplex PCR; in TCRdb, only in-frame clones are kept and a portion is missing. The top ten clones hold about 3% of a sample with about 83,000 clones, 70% to 90% of them seen once. The sample consisted of blood. Receptor source: a person between 18 and 70 years old in good health.

V and J are TRBV28 and TRBJ2-5, with D unresolved. Looked up from germline, CDR1 is MDHEN and CDR2 is SYDVKM. CDR3 length equals 13 residues. Trimming took 7 bases from V and 1 from J, leaving 10 bases between them. As DNA, the CDR3 is TGTGCCAGCACCGTAACCACCCAAGAGACCCAGTACTTC. This gives the protein CASTVTTQETQYF.

The V call is TRBV2, the J call TRBJ2-5; TRBD2 might be the D (5 bases). The V end was cut by 6 bases, the J end by 7 bases, with 9 bases between. Germline CDR1 is SNHLY and CDR2 is FYNNEI. The length of the CDR3 is 11 residues. DNA for the CDR3: TGTGCCAGCAGGAGGGATTCGACCCAGTACTTC. Protein product: CASRRDSTQYF.

The chain carries TRBV5-1 and TRBJ2-4; D not certain. Germline lookup yields CDR1 SGHRS and CDR2 YFSETQ. This CDR3 has 14 amino acids. The V end was cut by 2 bases, the J end by 2 bases, with 8 bases between. This chain's CDR3 is CASSFFGSKNIQYF. The CDR3 bases are TGCGCCAGCAGCTTTTTCGGGTCCAAAAACATTCAGTACTTC.

The J gene is TRBJ1-1, the V gene TRBV6-1; TRBD1 matches at 7 bases. The CDR3 has 14 residues. J lost 4 bases, V lost 5 bases, and 7 bases had no gene match. Germline V gene sequence: CDR1 MNHNS, CDR2 SASEGT. The CDR3 DNA is TGTGCCAGCAGTTTTACAGGGGAAATCACTGAAGCTTTCTTT. Translated, it gives CASSFTGEITEAFF.

The V and J genes are TRBV7-2 and TRBJ2-5, with D uncertain. V was shortened by 1 base and J by 1 base, with 10 bases between the two germline ends. Germline V gene sequence: CDR1 SGHTA, CDR2 FQGNSA. CDR3 length: 15 amino acids. CDR3: CASSLDTASQETQYF. CDR3 DNA: TGTGCCAGCAGCTTAGATACAGCAAGCCAAGAGACCCAGTACTTC.

The chain links TRBV5-1 to TRBJ2-3; D remains unclear. Trimming removed 2 bases at V and 0 bases at J, with 10 bases between. Germline V gene sequence: CDR1 SGHRS, CDR2 YFSETQ. The CDR3 is made up of 15 amino acids. The CDR3 sequence is CASSLTHGSTDTQYF. The CDR3 region has the DNA TGCGCCAGCAGCTTAACTCACGGGAGCACAGATACGCAGTATTTT.

This clone was counted between two and nine times. The chain joins TRBV11-2 to TRBJ2-6; D gene uncertain. The CDR3 consists of 15 residues. Deletions cut 6 bases from V and 1 base from J, with 10 bases between. The germline gives CDR1 SGHAT, CDR2 FQNNGV. The CDR3 sequence is CASRPPSSGANVLTF. CDR3 bases: TGTGCCAGCAGACCTCCCTCATCTGGGGCCAACGTCCTGACTTTC. The whole variable domain, remainder taken from reference TRBV11-2 and TRBJ2-6, is EAGVAQSPRYKIIEKRQSVAFWCNPISGHATLYWYQQILGQGPKLLIQFQNNGVVDDSQLPKDRFSAERLKGVDSTLKIQPAKLEDSAVYLCASRPPSSGANVLTFGAGSRLTVL.

The chain recombines TRBV2 with TRBJ2-1; TRBD2 matches 14 bases. CDR1 and CDR2 from the germline V gene are SNHLY and FYNNEI. The CDR3 has 14 amino acids. The V and J ends lost 6 bases and 9 bases, in that order; junction bases with no gene match: 4. The CDR3 reads CASRGLAGGVEQFF. The DNA of the CDR3 is TGTGCCAGCAGAGGACTAGCGGGAGGAGTTGAGCAGTTCTTC.

V and J are TRBV10-1 and TRBJ1-5; D unclear. The CDR3 spans 12 residues. V was shortened by 6 bases and J by 3 bases, with 6 bases between the two germline ends. Germline values: CDR1 WNHNN, CDR2 SYGVQD (reference sequence). The CDR3 DNA sequence: TGCGCCAGCAGGCCGAACAATCAGCCCCAGCATTTT. The encoded protein is CASRPNNQPQHF.

This chain connects TRBV6-4 to TRBJ2-5, with TRBD2 matching 10 bases. The trim removed 5 bases at V and 0 bases at J, leaving 6 bases unmatched. This CDR3 has 16 amino acids. Germline lookup yields CDR1 MRHNA and CDR2 SNTAGT. DNA of the CDR3: TGTGCCAGCAGTCCGCTAGCGGGAGAGTACCAAGAGACCCAGTACTTC. Translation: CASSPLAGEYQETQYF.

This chain joins TRBV19 and TRBJ1-5; D is unclear. The ends were cut back, 3 bases at V and 4 bases at J, with 25 bases in the middle. CDR1 is LNHDA and CDR2 is SQIVND in the germline V gene (reference sequence). The CDR3 runs 19 residues. CDR3 sequence (DNA): TGTGCCAGTAGTATGGGCCCCCACAGAACCGGAGGGAAGAATCAGCCCCAGCATTTT. Translating it yields CASSMGPHRTGGKNQPQHF.

The chain is built from TRBV11-2 and TRBJ2-4; 8 nucleotides align to TRBD2. CDR3 size: 15 residues. CDR1 is SGHAT, CDR2 FQNNGV, per germline. Germline trimming cut 0 bases from V and 8 bases from J; bases unmatched to any gene: 6. The CDR3 here is CASSLDWTGGDIQYF. In DNA, the CDR3 is TGTGCCAGCAGCTTAGATTGGACGGGAGGGGACATTCAGTACTTC.

This clone was seen just once. The junction shows a germline mismatch at one end, possibly a read error. The sample holds other DNA sequences that translate to the same CDR3. This CDR3 reads CASSPIAGQGPQYF. CDR3 in DNA: TGTGCTAGCAGCCCAATAGCTGGACAGGGCCCCCAGTACTTC. This chain links TRBV9 with TRBJ2-5, with 8 bases lining up with TRBD1. The CDR3 spans 14 residues. Germline V CDR1 and CDR2: SGDLS, YYNGEE.

This chain joins TRBV15 and TRBJ2-2; 8 bases fit TRBD1. Germline V gene sequence: CDR1 LNHNV, CDR2 YYDKDF (reference sequence). J was trimmed by 5 bases and V by 9 bases; bases with no gene match: 8. This CDR3 contains 14 residues. CDR3 nucleotide sequence: TGTGCCACGAAACCAGGGGGCCCTACCGGGGAGCTGTTTTTT. The encoded protein is CATKPGGPTGELFF.

This chain joins TRBV28 and TRBJ1-1; 8 nucleotides agree with TRBD1. The CDR3 length is 17 residues. Germline assignment: CDR1 MDHEN and CDR2 SYDVKM. J gave up 0 bases and V 5 bases, and 11 bases lay outside the gene matches. Here the CDR3 reads CASSARTGRFVNTEAFF. The CDR3 bases are TGTGCCAGCAGTGCTAGGACAGGGAGGTTCGTGAACACTGAAGCTTTCTTT.